Listed below are T cell receptor beta chains from one sample, sequenced in a study of blood T cells in healthy people across ages. TCRdb called the 5' RACE reads again in MiXCR, with one record for every CDR3 protein. The table has about 1.4 million distinct CDR3 sequences, 55% to 75% seen once; the top ten hold more than 6%. Sequenced material: blood. Every receptor here comes from a man aged 18 to 30 in good health. CDR3s include the opening cysteine and the closing phenylalanine or tryptophan. D genes are given only for firm matches. Clone size appears in some rows only: once, few, many, or a class for an expanded clone.

clone_size,v_call,j_call,d_call,cdr3_aa,cdr3_nt
-,TRBV25-1,TRBJ2-7,-,CASSDQGSSGQYF,TGTGCCAGCAGTGATCAGGGAAGTAGCGGGCAGTACTTC
few,TRBV7-9,TRBJ2-3,TRBD2,CASSFTGTSGATDTQYF,TGTGCCAGCAGCTTTACAGGGACTAGCGGGGCCACAGATACGCAGTATTTT
-,TRBV6-1,TRBJ1-2,-,CASTTGQSAGYTF,TGTGCCAGCACCACTGGACAGAGCGCTGGCTACACCTTC
once,TRBV3-1,TRBJ2-3,TRBD1,CASSQPGQITDTQYF,TGTGCCAGCAGCCAACCGGGACAGATCACAGATACGCAGTATTTT
-,TRBV10-3,TRBJ1-4,TRBD1,CATGTDYNEKLFF,TGTGCCACCGGGACAGACTACAATGAAAAACTGTTTTTT
few,TRBV4-1,TRBJ1-1,-,CASSQDPNTEAFF,TGCGCCAGCAGCCAAGATCCGAACACTGAAGCTTTCTTT
-,TRBV20-1,TRBJ1-2,-,CSARDKDGYGYTF,TGCAGTGCTAGAGATAAGGACGGATATGGCTACACCTTC
-,TRBV30,TRBJ2-3,-,CAWSFPSVTDTQYF,TGTGCCTGGAGTTTCCCCTCAGTCACAGATACGCAGTATTTT
-,TRBV7-9,TRBJ1-4,-,CASSLSEGEKLFF,TGTGCCAGCAGTCTATCGGAGGGAGAAAAACTGTTTTTT
-,TRBV4-3,TRBJ1-1,-,CASSQDIVGTTLGNTEAFF,TGCGCCAGCAGCCAAGATATAGTGGGCACAACCCTTGGAAACACTGAAGCTTTCTTT
-,TRBV7-9,TRBJ2-5,-,CASSLEDCIMYF,TGTGCCAGCAGCTTAGAGGACTGTATCATGTACTTC
-,TRBV2,TRBJ2-4,-,CASSEDRVAYNEQYF,TGTGCCAGCAGTGAAGACAGGGTCGCCTACAATGAGCAGTACTTC
-,TRBV10-3,TRBJ1-1,-,CAISHREGIDTEAFF,TGTGCCATCAGTCACCGCGAGGGGATCGACACTGAAGCTTTCTTT
-,TRBV13,TRBJ2-2,TRBD2,CASSALAGDLVTGELFF,TGTGCCAGCAGCGCCTTAGCGGGAGACCTCGTCACCGGGGAGCTGTTTTTT
few,TRBV29-1,TRBJ2-1,TRBD1,CSVEFGTGSGTNEQFF,TGCAGCGTTGAATTCGGGACAGGAAGTGGTACGAATGAGCAGTTCTTC
few,TRBV11-2,TRBJ2-5,-,CASSLEERTETQYF,TGTGCCAGCAGCTTAGAAGAGAGAACAGAGACCCAGTACTTC
few,TRBV4-1,TRBJ2-3,-,CASTTTHGDTQYF,TGCGCCAGCACCACCACCCACGGGGATACGCAGTATTTT
-,TRBV7-8,TRBJ2-3,TRBD2,CASSAYRAGVADTQYF,TGTGCCAGCAGCGCTTACCGAGCGGGAGTCGCAGATACGCAGTATTTT
-,TRBV12-3/TRBV12-4,TRBJ1-1,-,CASSMTVEAFF,TGTGCCAGCAGTATGACAGTTGAAGCTTTCTTT
-,TRBV4-1,TRBJ1-1,-,CASSQGRYENTEAFF,TGCGCCAGCAGCCAAGGTCGGTACGAGAACACTGAAGCTTTCTTT
-,TRBV4-3,TRBJ1-2,-,CASSRDTGTLYGYTF,TGCGCCAGCAGCCGAGATACAGGGACCCTCTATGGCTACACCTTC
-,TRBV20-1,TRBJ2-5,TRBD2,CSANGLAGTQETQYF,TGCAGTGCTAACGGACTAGCGGGAACCCAAGAGACCCAGTACTTC
-,TRBV7-2,TRBJ2-3,TRBD2,CASSIAGANTDTQYF,TGTGCCAGCAGCATAGCGGGAGCCAATACAGATACGCAGTATTTT
once,TRBV20-1,TRBJ2-5,TRBD2,CSARVAGGNQETQYF,TGCAGTGCTAGAGTAGCGGGGGGGAACCAAGAGACCCAGTACTTC
-,TRBV2,TRBJ2-7,TRBD1,CASRGTEMNYEQYF,TGTGCCAGCAGGGGGACAGAAATGAACTACGAGCAGTACTTC
-,TRBV20-1,TRBJ1-1,-,CSAEQDRYTEAFF,TGCAGTGCCGAACAAGACAGGTACACTGAAGCTTTCTTT
once,TRBV5-5,TRBJ2-5,TRBD1,CASRSDRGERETQYF,TGTGCCAGCAGATCAGACAGGGGCGAAAGGGAGACCCAGTACTTC
-,TRBV3-1,TRBJ2-1,-,CASSQDHVLGAGEQFF,TGTGCCAGCAGCCAAGATCATGTTTTAGGGGCTGGTGAGCAGTTCTTC
-,TRBV18,TRBJ2-3,-,CASSPLPTDTQYF,TGTGCCAGCTCACCTCTACCTACAGATACGCAGTATTTT
-,TRBV18,TRBJ2-1,-,CASSPGIRNEQFF,TGTGCCAGCTCACCGGGCATTAGAAATGAGCAGTTCTTC
-,TRBV7-8,TRBJ2-7,-,CASSSSRAPGVYEQYF,TGTGCCAGCAGCTCCTCCCGGGCACCGGGGGTCTACGAGCAGTACTTC